This T cell receptor (beta chain) was recovered during a study of blood T cell repertoires in COVID-19. This CDR3 is built from 13 residues. The germline V and J ends were trimmed by 2 bases and 4 bases, with 11 bases remaining between them. From germline, CDR1 is GTSNPN and CDR2 SVGIG (reference sequence). In the original analysis: The authors estimated nucleated cell counts from reference gene primer amplification. The table came from immunoSEQ multiplex PCR; TCRdb's copy has only in-frame clones and leaves some out. V and J calls and clone size are given by that table; D and trimming were obtained from the DNA. The sample shows 310,000 or so clones, approximately 91% of them seen only once.

The sample taken for sequencing was peripheral blood. The sequence was collected from a young woman with COVID-19, enrolled during active disease. The rearrangement links TRBV30 to TRBJ1-2, with D tentatively TRBD1 (5 bases). Here the CDR3 reads CAWSSGQGYGYTF. The CDR3 DNA reads TGTGCCTGGAGTTCCGGGCAGGGCTATGGCTACACCTTC.